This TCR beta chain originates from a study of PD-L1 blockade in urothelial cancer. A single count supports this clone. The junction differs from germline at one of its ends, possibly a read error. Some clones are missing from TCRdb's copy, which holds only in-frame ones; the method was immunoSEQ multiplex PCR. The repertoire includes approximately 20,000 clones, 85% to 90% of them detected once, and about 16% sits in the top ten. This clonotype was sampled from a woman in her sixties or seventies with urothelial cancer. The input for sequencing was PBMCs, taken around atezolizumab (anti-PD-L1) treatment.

The CDR3 reads CASPPRGLAGGTQYF. In DNA form, the CDR3 reads TGTGCCAGCCCACCACGGGGACTAGCGGGTGGTACGCAGTATTTT. The chain links TRBV18 to TRBJ2-3, with TRBD2 identical over 12 bases. The CDR3 has 15 residues. Germline V gene data show CDR1 as KGHSH and CDR2 as LQKENI.